This TCR beta chain was sequenced for a study of CD8+CD57+ T cells in acquired aplastic anemia. Study as a whole: Mean yield of DNA from sorted CD4+ and CD8+ cells was about 3.2 ug.

Study results and limitations: In common between the patients and the controls were more than 25 CD8+ CDR3 sequences. Patients versus controls showed no significant CD8+ Simpson's diversity difference.

This clonotype was found many times. The target antigen is unknown. TCR beta VDJ and CDR3 profiles were obtained from a genomic DNA template. TCRdb ran MiXCR on the reads and lists one entry per CDR3 protein. The sample lists hundreds of thousands of distinct CDR3 sequences, roughly 68% occurring once. The clonotype comes from a human donor in good health, serving as a control. Sequencing was carried out using sorted CD4+, CD8+, or CD8+CD57+ T cells (not recorded which) from PBMCs.

CDR3 in amino acids: CASSQGNKGAGGGYTF. The CDR3 nucleotides read TGCGCCAGCAGCCAGGGAAACAAAGGGGCGGGGGGTGGCTACACCTTC. The chain links TRBV4-3 to TRBJ1-2; D is possibly TRBD1 (5 bases). The germline V gene has CDR1 LGHNA and CDR2 YSLEER. V lost 3 bases and J lost 7, with 21 bases in between. CDR3 length: 16 residues.